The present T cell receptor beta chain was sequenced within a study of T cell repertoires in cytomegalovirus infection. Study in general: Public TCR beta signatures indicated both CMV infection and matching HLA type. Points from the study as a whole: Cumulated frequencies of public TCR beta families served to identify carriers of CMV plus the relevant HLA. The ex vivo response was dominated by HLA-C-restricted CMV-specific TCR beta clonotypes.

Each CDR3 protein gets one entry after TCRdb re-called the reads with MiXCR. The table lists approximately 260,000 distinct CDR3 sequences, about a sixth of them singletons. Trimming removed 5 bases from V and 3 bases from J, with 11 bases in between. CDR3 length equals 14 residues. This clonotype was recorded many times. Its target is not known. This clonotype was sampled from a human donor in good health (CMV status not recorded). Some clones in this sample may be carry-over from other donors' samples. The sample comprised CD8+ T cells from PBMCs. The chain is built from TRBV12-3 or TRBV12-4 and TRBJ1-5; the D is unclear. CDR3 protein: CASSNTQTNQPQHF. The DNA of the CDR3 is TGTGCCAGCAGTAATACCCAAACCAATCAGCCCCAGCATTTT.